The 28 T cell receptor beta chains presented below share a single source sample, sequenced in a study of CD8+ T cells in alopecia areata. Following RNA extraction, reverse transcription yielded cDNA that acted as the sequencing template. The data were produced by immunoSEQ multiplex PCR, yet TCRdb's version contains in-frame clones alone and is incomplete. In the table there are some 150,000 clones, more than 45% of which are singletons. Material: CD8+ T cells sorted from blood, obtained at week 0. The receptors shown here come from a human donor with alopecia areata.

This chain joins TRBV10-3 and TRBJ1-5, with D maybe TRBD1 (6 bases). The CDR3 covers 15 residues. V gave up 2 bases and J gave up 1 base, with 9 bases separating them. CDR1 and CDR2 (germline): ENHRY, SYGVKD. CDR3 in amino acids: CAISELQGSNQPQHF. Here the CDR3 DNA reads TGTGCCATCAGTGAGCTACAGGGCAGCAATCAGCCCCAGCATTTT.

This chain uses TRBV4-1 with TRBJ1-2, with a weak D call TRBD1 (5 bases). Germline CDR1 is MGHRA and CDR2 is YSYEKL. This CDR3 spans 15 amino acids. The germline V and J ends were trimmed by 5 bases and 7 bases, with 20 bases remaining between them. The DNA of the CDR3 is TGCGCCAGCAGCGATCCGGGGCAGGGTGGCTCTGGCTACACCTTC. It codes for CASSDPGQGGSGYTF.

This chain joins TRBV7-6 and TRBJ2-5, with D possibly TRBD2 on 5 matching bases. V shed 4 bases and J shed 5 bases, with 11 bases lying between them. There are 13 residues in the CDR3. Germline V gene data show CDR1 as SGHVS and CDR2 as FNYEAQ. In DNA form, the CDR3 reads TGTGCCAGCAGCTCCCGGACGGGGGAGACCCAGTACTTC. Amino acids: CASSSRTGETQYF.

The sample holds a few counts of this clone. The rearrangement links TRBV30 to TRBJ1-1; D gene ambiguous. In germline, CDR1 is GTSNPN, CDR2 SVGIG (reference sequence). The length of the CDR3 is 11 residues. The V gene lost 4 bases and the J gene lost 3 bases, with 6 bases spanning the gap. The CDR3, as DNA: TGTGCCTGGATAGGTGACACTGAAGCTTTCTTT. Translation gives CAWIGDTEAFF. Using reference TRBV30 and TRBJ1-1 for the parts outside the CDR3, the full variable domain is SQTIHQWPATLVQPVGSPLSLECTVEGTSNPNLYWYRQAAGRGLQLLFYSVGIGQISSEVPQNLSASRPQDRQFILSSKKLLLSDSGFYLCAWIGDTEAFFGQGTRLTVV.

V and J are TRBV5-6 and TRBJ1-1; D gene uncertain. V was clipped by 2 bases and J by 1 base, with 6 bases between them. Germline lookup yields CDR1 SGHDT and CDR2 YYEEEE. This CDR3 contains 13 residues. In DNA form, the CDR3 reads TGTGCCAGCAGCTTCGAGGGGAACACTGAAGCTTTCTTT. Protein product: CASSFEGNTEAFF.

This clone was counted a few times. The chain employs TRBV9 and TRBJ2-2; D gene unclear. V was cut by 0 bases and J by 9 bases, with 9 bases left in between. CDR1 and CDR2 from the germline V gene are SGDLS and YYNGEE. The length of the CDR3 is 13 residues. CDR3 nucleotide sequence: TGTGCCAGCAGCGTAGATGTGGCCAGGGAGCTGTTTTTT. Translated: CASSVDVARELFF.

The gene calls are TRBV10-2 and TRBJ2-1, with 11 bases lining up with TRBD1. Trimming removed 3 bases from V and 4 bases from J; junction bases left unmatched: 2. The length of the CDR3 is 15 residues. The germline V gene encodes CDR1 WSHSY and CDR2 SAAADI. Here the CDR3 DNA reads TGCGCCAGCAGTGATGGACAGGGGGCGTACAATGAGCAGTTCTTC. Translation: CASSDGQGAYNEQFF.

The chain recombines TRBV7-6 with TRBJ2-7, with TRBD1 matching over 7 bases. This CDR3 region has 14 residues. Germline V lookup: CDR1 SGHVS, CDR2 FNYEAQ. The junction had 8 bases not matched to a gene; V was cut back by 5 bases and J by 4 bases. This chain's CDR3 is CASSTRQGVYEQYF. In DNA, the CDR3 is TGTGCCAGCAGCACGAGACAGGGCGTTTACGAGCAGTACTTC. Full variable domain (missing parts from reference TRBV7-6 and TRBJ2-7): GAGVSQSPRYKVTKRGQDVALRCDPISGHVSLYWYRQALGQGPEFLTYFNYEAQQDKSGLPNDRFSAERPEGSISTLTIQRTEQRDSAMYRCASSTRQGVYEQYFGPGTRLTVT.

V is TRBV7-8 and J is TRBJ2-1; the D gene is possibly TRBD2 (6 bases). CDR1 SGHVS and CDR2 FQNEAQ come from the germline V gene. The CDR3 loop spans 18 amino acids. The germline V and J ends were trimmed by 0 bases and 5 bases, with 20 bases remaining between them. In DNA form, the CDR3 reads TGTGCCAGCAGCTTAGCTTTCCGGGGGACCGACACGCACAATGAGCAGTTCTTC. This sequence encodes CASSLAFRGTDTHNEQFF.

This clone appeared a few times. V gene TRBV7-2 combines with J gene TRBJ1-2; 10 positions agree with TRBD1. Germline CDR1 is SGHTA and CDR2 is FQGNSA. The CDR3 runs to 15 residues. V trimming: 6 bases; J trimming: 4 bases; junction bases outside the gene matches: 8. In DNA, the CDR3 is TGTGCCAGCAGACACCCAGGACAGGGGGTCTATGGCTACACCTTC. It yields the protein CASRHPGQGVYGYTF.

The rearrangement links TRBV9 to TRBJ2-3; unclear D gene. The CDR3 runs 14 residues. With 3 bases removed from V and 5 bases from J, the gap between germline ends came to 13 bases. Germline V CDR1 and CDR2: SGDLS, YYNGEE. In DNA, the CDR3 is TGTGCCAGCAGCGGATACCGGCCGGAAGATACGCAGTATTTT. This encodes CASSGYRPEDTQYF. Full variable domain (rest looked up from reference TRBV9 and TRBJ2-3): DSGVTQTPKHLITATGQRVTLRCSPRSGDLSVYWYQQSLDQGLQFLIQYYNGEERAKGNILERFSAQQFPDLHSELNLSSLELGDSALYFCASSGYRPEDTQYFGPGTRLTVL.

The rearrangement joins TRBV29-1 to TRBJ2-1; 10 bases are shared with TRBD1. Germline assignment: CDR1 SQVTM and CDR2 ANQGSEA. V dropped 4 bases and J dropped 2; count of bases not matched to a gene: 2. The CDR3 runs to 14 residues. The CDR3 loop is CSVAGTGAYNEQFF. The CDR3 bases are TGCAGCGTTGCCGGGACAGGGGCCTACAATGAGCAGTTCTTC.

Only a few counts were recorded for this clone. The chain is built from TRBV19 and TRBJ2-7, with 7 nucleotides matching TRBD1. Germline V lookup: CDR1 LNHDA, CDR2 SQIVND (reference sequence). V gave up 5 bases and J gave up 0 bases; unmatched junction bases: 7. The CDR3 contains 15 residues. The CDR3 DNA reads as TGTGCCAGTAGTCCACCGACAGGGAGCTCCTACGAGCAGTACTTC. Its protein is CASSPPTGSSYEQYF. Full variable domain (rest looked up from reference TRBV19 and TRBJ2-7): DGGITQSPKYLFRKEGQNVTLSCEQNLNHDAMYWYRQDPGQGLRLIYYSQIVNDFQKGDIAEGYSVSREKKESFPLTVTSAQKNPTAFYLCASSPPTGSSYEQYFGPGTRLTVT.

The V and J genes are TRBV2 and TRBJ1-6; D ambiguous. The germline CDR1 and CDR2 sequences are SNHLY and FYNNEI. This CDR3 contains 14 residues. Trimming pared 4 bases from V and 5 bases from J, leaving 9 bases between. The CDR3 DNA reads as TGTGCCAGCAGTGCTGGGTACGATAATTCACCCCTCCACTTT. Protein sequence: CASSAGYDNSPLHF.

The chain has TRBV5-1 and TRBJ1-1, with D perhaps matching TRBD1 (5 bases). This CDR3 has 16 amino acids. V dropped 0 bases and J dropped 3 bases, with 15 bases sitting between them. CDR1 is SGHRS, CDR2 YFSETQ, per germline. In DNA, the CDR3 is TGCGCCAGCAGCTTGGACGCCAGGGTCGGGCACACTGAAGCTTTCTTT. This gives the protein CASSLDARVGHTEAFF.

V is TRBV6-6 and J is TRBJ1-5; D unresolved. Trimming cost V 4 bases and J 6 bases, with 13 bases left between them. The CDR3 is 14 amino acids. Germline CDR1 reads MNHNY; CDR2 reads SVGAGI (reference sequence). The CDR3 reads CASSFSASGQPQHF. The CDR3 DNA is TGTGCCAGCAGTTTTTCGGCATCTGGTCAGCCCCAGCATTTT.

The chain combines TRBV6-6 with TRBJ1-5; maybe TRBD1 (6 bases). V dropped 4 bases and J dropped 2 bases, with 12 bases sitting between them. The CDR3 contains 15 residues. Germline CDR1 MNHNY, CDR2 SVGAGI (reference sequence). The CDR3 sequence: CASSLADRRNQPQHF. The CDR3 region has the DNA TGTGCCAGCAGTTTAGCCGACAGGCGCAATCAGCCCCAGCATTTT.

The CDR3 coding sequence is TGCGCCAGCAGCTTGGAGGTCGCTAGCACAGATACGCAGTATTTT. Translated: CASSLEVASTDTQYF. V gene TRBV5-1 combines with J gene TRBJ2-3; D remains ambiguous. The germline V gene encodes CDR1 SGHRS and CDR2 YFSETQ. V was cut by 0 bases and J by 0 bases, with 8 bases left in between. CDR3 length: 15 amino acids.

The table lists this clone with a few counts. The V call is TRBV30, the J call TRBJ2-1; D may be TRBD1 (6 bases). This CDR3 is built from 12 residues. Germline CDR1 reads GTSNPN; CDR2 reads SVGIG (reference sequence). Trimming pared 2 bases from V and 4 bases from J, leaving 6 bases between. CDR3 sequence (DNA): TGTGCCTGGAGTAGGGGGTACAATGAGCAGTTCTTC. It encodes CAWSRGYNEQFF. The full variable domain, completed using reference TRBV30 and TRBJ2-1, is SQTIHQWPATLVQPVGSPLSLECTVEGTSNPNLYWYRQAAGRGLQLLFYSVGIGQISSEVPQNLSASRPQDRQFILSSKKLLLSDSGFYLCAWSRGYNEQFFGPGTRLTVL.

The chain has TRBV30 and TRBJ2-3; a possible D gene is TRBD1 (5 bases). The V gene's germline CDR1 is GTSNPN and CDR2 SVGIG (reference sequence). This CDR3 is 13 amino acids long. Trimming left V 1 base short and J 3 bases short, with 8 bases between. DNA of the CDR3: TGTGCCTGGAGTGGACAGCAAACAGATACGCAGTATTTT. Translating gives CAWSGQQTDTQYF.

The chain combines TRBV29-1 with TRBJ2-2; D may correspond to TRBD1 or TRBD2 (5 bases each). Germline-derived CDR1 and CDR2 are SQVTM and ANQGSEA. The CDR3 spans 13 residues. The ends were cut back, 6 bases at V and 6 bases at J, with 14 bases in the middle. The CDR3 loop reads CSVNGPGPGELFF. In DNA, the CDR3 is TGCAGCGTCAATGGGCCGGGACCCGGGGAGCTGTTTTTT.

The rearrangement uses TRBV29-1 and TRBJ2-2, with D perhaps matching TRBD1 (5 bases). CDR1 is SQVTM, CDR2 ANQGSEA, per germline. CDR3 length: 13 residues. Trimming removed 6 bases at V and 0 bases at J, with 8 bases between. CDR3 sequence (DNA): TGCAGCGTCGACAGTGCGAACACCGGGGAGCTGTTTTTT. Translating gives CSVDSANTGELFF.

To note about this clone: This CDR3 is also generated by other DNA sequences in the sample. The chain joins TRBV29-1 to TRBJ2-3; perhaps TRBD1 as D (5 bases). Germline V gene sequence: CDR1 SQVTM, CDR2 ANQGSEA. Trimming cost V 3 bases and J 4 bases, with 8 bases left between them. The CDR3 is 12 amino acids. The CDR3 DNA sequence: TGCAGCGTTGAGGGGCAGGCAGATACGCAGTATTTT. Its protein product is CSVEGQADTQYF.

This clone came up a few times. V usage is TRBV19 and J usage is TRBJ2-1; D could derive from TRBD1 or TRBD2 (6 bases each). Trimming stripped 10 bases from V and 8 bases from J, with 21 bases between. Germline V gives CDR1 LNHDA, CDR2 SQIVND (reference sequence). The CDR3 covers 14 residues. This chain's CDR3 is CATSPGAGFYEQFF. As DNA, the CDR3 is TGTGCCACCTCGCCGGGGGCAGGGTTTTATGAGCAGTTCTTC.

This chain links TRBV6-5 with TRBJ1-4, with a tentative D call TRBD1 (6 bases). Per germline, CDR1 MNHEY and CDR2 SVGAGI. Trimming stripped 4 bases from V and 0 bases from J, with 12 bases between. This CDR3 has 16 residues. CDR3 coding DNA: TGTGCCAGCAGTTCCGGGACATGGACAACTAATGAAAAACTGTTTTTT. It yields the protein CASSSGTWTTNEKLFF.

The chain uses TRBV27 and TRBJ2-7; TRBD1 aligns across 8 bases. This CDR3 spans 16 amino acids. CDR1 and CDR2 (germline): MNHEY, SMNVEV (reference sequence). Losses at the gene ends were 6 bases for V and 5 bases for J; bases not matched to a gene: 15. The CDR3 loop reads CASSTRAGQVFDEQYF. The CDR3 DNA follows: TGTGCCAGCAGCACGAGGGCGGGACAGGTCTTCGACGAGCAGTACTTC.

The chain is built from TRBV29-1 and TRBJ1-2; the D gene is possibly TRBD1 (6 bases). The CDR3 runs 14 residues. The germline gives CDR1 SQVTM, CDR2 ANQGSEA. Trimming removed 7 bases at V and 3 bases at J, with 18 bases between. CDR3 DNA: TGCAGCGCTTTAACAGGGTACGAGGACTATGGCTACACCTTC. Translation gives CSALTGYEDYGYTF. The whole variable domain, filled in from reference TRBV29-1 and TRBJ1-2, reads SAVISQKPSRDICQRGTSLTIQCQVDSQVTMMFWYRQQPGQSLTLIATANQGSEATYESGFVIDKFPISRPNLTFSTLTVSNMSPEDSSIYLCSALTGYEDYGYTFGSGTRLTVV.

This clone was counted a few times. The chain is built from TRBV4-3 and TRBJ2-7; unclear D gene. Germline lookup yields CDR1 LGHNA and CDR2 YSLEER. V lost 1 base and J lost 0, with 7 bases in between. The CDR3 runs to 14 residues. Written as DNA, the CDR3 is TGCGCCAGCAGCCAAGGGATGAGCTCCTACGAGCAGTACTTC. This translates into CASSQGMSSYEQYF.